This TCR beta chain is drawn from a study of identical twins (dated by TCRdb to 2015 to 2016). Regarding the research as a whole: TCR alpha and beta repertoires from monozygotic twins, unrelated adults of various ages and cord blood were deep-sequenced to test whether fetal clonotypes persist. Replicate twin experiments were performed at different times using different library preparation protocols to rule out contamination. On the study overall, not on this receptor specifically: Excess twin sharing in beta out-of-frame sequences was weaker because fewer shared sequences lowered the signal-to-noise ratio. Abundant cord blood beta clonotypes carried fewer insertions; young adult naive repertoires showed a weaker similar trend, while memory repertoires showed none. Recombination models systematically underestimated out-of-frame TCR alpha sharing in monozygotic twins but agreed with sharing between unrelated individuals. Because the same donors could not be followed over many years, the conclusions depended on cross-sectional statistical analysis. Compared with coincidental sharing between unrelated individuals, an excess of low generation-probability sequences was observed among out-of-frame TCR alpha sequences shared between twins. Zero-insertion analyses could be partly confounded by invariant T cells such as MAIT and iNKT, although diverse VJ usage argued against such confounding for most clonotypes.

Every donor was a healthy Caucasian. Three unrelated non-twin adults were also sequenced: a male aged 18 to 30, a male aged 50 to 60 and a female aged 50 to 60. Miltenyi CD45RO+ enrichment and human naive T-cell isolation kits were used to isolate memory (CD45RO+) and naive T cells from PBMC. Including the terminal cysteine and phenylalanine, the CDR3 comprises 21 residues. Solely the CDR3 DNA is kept, with 63 bases framed from the first base. CDR1 and CDR2 were assigned from the germline V gene (reference sequence) as MNHEY and SMNVEV. V sheds 2 bases and J sheds 2 bases, leaving 27 bases between their ends. The library was prepared using 5' RACE. The sample was run on an Illumina HiSeq 2000. Template switching introduced a universal primer binding site; the final cDNA contained a unique molecular identifier, enabling accurate counting of TCR cDNA molecules. Specific primers in the conserved constant-segment region were used to synthesize first-strand cDNA for the TCR alpha and beta chains. To control for contamination, each cDNA library was double barcoded with a SMART-Mk sample barcode plus Illumina barcodes. TruSeq adapter sequences and Illumina sample barcodes were added in two successive PCR steps. The Illumina HiSeq platform was used with custom primers to sequence TCR alpha and beta cDNA libraries. Concerning the study's data processing: Raw reads were processed with MiGEC to extract unique molecular identifiers, and MiXCR was used to determine CDR3 positions. Recombination models were inferred per individual with the repgenHMM and IGoR tools using an EM algorithm. Shared clonotypes were analyzed with the tcR package in R, and sharing was normalized by the product of cloneset sizes. Out-of-frame nonproductive sequences were analyzed to study raw recombination free of thymic and clonal selection effects. TCRdb reanalyzed the raw reads on its own, using fastp at Q25 for trimming and MiXCR for clone calling, and kept in-frame beta chains. When rows share a CDR3 protein, they turn into one entry using the most common DNA and genes. The V and J calls here are based on TCRdb, not the publication. Present in this sample are 420,000 or so distinct CDR3 sequences, around 18% of which were seen just once. The ten largest make up less than 15% of the sample.

This clonotype occurred a few times. This receptor's antigen is unknown. No qualities accompany the bases; no much larger clone lies one base away. In this chain, TRBV27 is recombined with TRBJ2-2, and the D gene may be TRBD2, 6 bases matching. The receptor was isolated from a man aged 45-65 years in good health. The specimen sequenced was naive T cells sorted from blood. The meaning of the sample's cell subset or site label: cells isolated with a human naive T-cell isolation kit. The CDR3 region: CASSLKVLWTTGDYNTGELFF. The DNA sequence is TGTGCCAGCAGTTTAAAGGTTCTGTGGACTACCGGAGACTACAACACCGGGGAGCTGTTTTTT.